Sequencing of this T cell receptor (beta chain) was carried out in a study of identifying expanded T cells in peripheral blood. Study-level results: Technical replicates showed around 1.2 changed clones; about two weeks 15 to 20; four weeks 19. Approximately 2-week clone count variance significantly increased as total template count grew.

Germline loops: CDR1 KGHSH, CDR2 LQKENI. With 3 bases removed from V and 8 bases from J, the gap between germline ends came to 19 bases. CDR3 length: 15 amino acids. This clone came up once. Its antigen is currently unknown. Only in-frame clones appear in the TCRdb table, and some are missing; sequencing was by immunoSEQ multiplex PCR. The repertoire consists of more than 80,000 clones, with approximately 89% occurring once and the leading ten covering approximately 4%. No infections or other immune events were documented during collection. The receptor comes from a person between 18 and 75 years old in good health. The sequenced material came from blood. The chain recombines TRBV18 with TRBJ1-2, with a weak D call TRBD1 (5 bases). For the CDR3, the DNA is TGTGCCAGCTCACCTTTCACGGACCAGGGCTGGGGCTACACCTTC. This translates into CASSPFTDQGWGYTF.